This TCR beta chain was captured in a study of T cell repertoires in cytomegalovirus infection. Across the whole study: Both recently identified HLA-C-restricted and well-studied HLA-B-restricted CMV epitopes were used in the study. Public signatures in TCR beta pointed to CMV infection and matching HLA type.

TCRdb reprocessed the reads via MiXCR and lists one record per CDR3 protein. The sample lists some 940,000 distinct CDR3 sequences, about 33% occurring once. In the case of this clonotype: Antigen specificity is unknown.

This specimen was cultured CD8+ T cells from PBMCs, taken from culture after CMV antigen stimulation. The receptor's source is a human donor in good health (CMV status not recorded). Some clones in this sample may be carry-over from other donors' samples.

The CDR3 DNA sequence: TGTGCTAGTGGTTTGGTATACGGGACCTACACAGATACGCAGTATTTT. Residues: CASGLVYGTYTDTQYF. This rearrangement joins TRBV12-5 to TRBJ2-3, with D perhaps being TRBD1 or TRBD2 (5 bases each). Germline V gene sequence: CDR1 LGHNT, CDR2 FRNRAP. The ends were cut back, 0 bases at V and 2 bases at J, with 12 bases in the middle. The CDR3 consists of 16 residues.